A selection of T cell receptor beta chains follows, all from one sample in a study of shared clonotypes between healthy human individuals. Method: immunoSEQ multiplex PCR; TCRdb's copy keeps in-frame clones and lacks some. This table holds 2 million to 3 million clones, roughly 93% found once. The source material was naive CD4+ T cells from PBMCs. These receptors all stem from a man younger than 30 in good health. Some clones in this sample may be carry-over from other donors' samples. Both conserved end residues are part of each CDR3.

>14|TRBJ2-3|TRBV7-8
CASSTDRGTDTQYF
>15|TRBJ2-7|TRBV7-8
CASRRTGTSFYEQYF
>14|TRBJ2-7|TRBV19
CASSIRGQGYEQYF
>17|TRBJ2-6|TRBV18
CASSSQGLPSGANVLTF
>15|TRBJ1-5|TRBV19
CASSSFRVSNQPQHF
>14|TRBJ2-3|TRBV30
CAWSVLAVTDTQYF
>16|TRBJ2-6|TRBV5-4
CASRAGQGPGANVLTF
>14|TRBJ1-1|TRBV9
CASSGDRGNTEAFF
>13|TRBJ2-7|TRBV11-2
CASSLAATYEQYF
>13|TRBJ1-1|TRBV5-6
CASSLFGNTEAFF
>15|TRBJ1-5|TRBV6-6
CASSRGRGGNQPQHF
>13|TRBJ1-5|TRBV2
CASRMTGYQPQHF
>14|TRBJ1-1|TRBV29-1
CSVDRALMNTEAFF
>13|TRBJ1-5|TRBV2
CASKGTGEQPQHF
>16|TRBJ2-1|TRBV5-4
CASSLGSSGYGYEQFF
>15|TRBJ1-4|TRBV28
CASSLSTGVREKLFF
>15|TRBJ2-3|TRBV18
CASSPAGGPGDTQYF
>14|TRBJ1-2|TRBV27
CASSLRGWDYGYTF